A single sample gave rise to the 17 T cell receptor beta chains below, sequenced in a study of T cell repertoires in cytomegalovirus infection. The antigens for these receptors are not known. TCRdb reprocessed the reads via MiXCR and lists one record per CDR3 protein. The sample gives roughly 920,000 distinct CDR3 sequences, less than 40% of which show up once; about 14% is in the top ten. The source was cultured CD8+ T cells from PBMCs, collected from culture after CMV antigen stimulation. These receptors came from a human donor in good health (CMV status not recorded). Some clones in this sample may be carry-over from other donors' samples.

The CDR3 nucleotides are TGTGCCAGCAGTCCCACAGCAGGCAGAATTGTCTACGAGCAGTACTTC. It yields the protein CASSPTAGRIVYEQYF. The rearrangement uses TRBV27 and TRBJ2-7; D uncertain. CDR3 size: 16 residues. The V end lost 5 bases, the J end lost 3 bases, and 20 bases lay between the germline ends. Looked up from germline, CDR1 is MNHEY and CDR2 is SMNVEV (reference sequence).

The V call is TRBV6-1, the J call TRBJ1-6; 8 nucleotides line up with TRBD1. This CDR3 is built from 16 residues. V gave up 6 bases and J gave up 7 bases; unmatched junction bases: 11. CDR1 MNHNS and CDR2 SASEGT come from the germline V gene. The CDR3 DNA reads TGTGCCAGCAGCTCCTGGACAGGGCCTCCCAATTCACCCCTCCACTTT. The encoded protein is CASSSWTGPPNSPLHF.

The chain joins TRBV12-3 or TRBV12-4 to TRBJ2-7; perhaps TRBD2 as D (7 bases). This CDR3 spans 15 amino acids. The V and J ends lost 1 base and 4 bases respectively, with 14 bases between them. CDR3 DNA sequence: TGTGCCAGCAGTTTAGGGGAGGGGGGGCGGTACGAGCAGTACTTC. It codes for CASSLGEGGRYEQYF.

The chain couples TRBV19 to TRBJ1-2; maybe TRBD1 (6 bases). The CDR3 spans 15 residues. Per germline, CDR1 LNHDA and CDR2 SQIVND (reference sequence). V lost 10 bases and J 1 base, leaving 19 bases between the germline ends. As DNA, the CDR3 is TGTGCCACACAAGCCCGGGACACCTATAACTATGGCTACACCTTC. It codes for CATQARDTYNYGYTF.

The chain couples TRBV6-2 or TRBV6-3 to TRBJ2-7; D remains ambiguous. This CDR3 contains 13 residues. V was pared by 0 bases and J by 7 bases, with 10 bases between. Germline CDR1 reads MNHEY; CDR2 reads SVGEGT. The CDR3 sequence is CASSYSPMGEQYV. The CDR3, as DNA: TGTGCCAGCAGTTACTCCCCAATGGGAGAGCAGTACGTC.

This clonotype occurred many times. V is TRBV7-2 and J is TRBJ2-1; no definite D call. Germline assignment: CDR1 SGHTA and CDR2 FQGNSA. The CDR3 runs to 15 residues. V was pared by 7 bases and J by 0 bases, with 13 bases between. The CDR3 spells CASTPGPSSYNEQFF. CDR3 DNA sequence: TGTGCCAGCACCCCCGGCCCTAGCTCCTACAATGAGCAGTTCTTC.

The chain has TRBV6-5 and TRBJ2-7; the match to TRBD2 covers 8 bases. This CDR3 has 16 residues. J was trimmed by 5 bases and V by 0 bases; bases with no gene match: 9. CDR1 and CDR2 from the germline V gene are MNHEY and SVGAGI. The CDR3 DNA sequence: TGTGCCAGCAGTTACTCGGGACTAGACCCCCTCGACGAGCAGTACGTC. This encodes CASSYSGLDPLDEQYV.

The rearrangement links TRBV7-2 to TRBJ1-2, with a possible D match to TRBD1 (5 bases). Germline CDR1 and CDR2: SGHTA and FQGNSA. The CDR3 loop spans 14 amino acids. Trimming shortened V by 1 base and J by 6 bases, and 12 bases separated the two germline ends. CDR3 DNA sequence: TGTGCCAGCAGCTTAGAGAACAGGATGGATGGCTACACCTTC. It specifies CASSLENRMDGYTF.

The CDR3: CASSFKGVSGNTIYF. CDR3 sequence (DNA): TGTGCCAGCAGCTTCAAAGGGGTCTCTGGAAACACCATATATTTT. V usage is TRBV7-9 and J usage is TRBJ1-3; TRBD1 is a possible D gene (5 bases). Germline V CDR1 and CDR2: SEHNR, FQNEAQ (reference sequence). The CDR3 sequence is 15 residues long. V was trimmed by 3 bases and J by 0 bases, leaving 9 bases between them.

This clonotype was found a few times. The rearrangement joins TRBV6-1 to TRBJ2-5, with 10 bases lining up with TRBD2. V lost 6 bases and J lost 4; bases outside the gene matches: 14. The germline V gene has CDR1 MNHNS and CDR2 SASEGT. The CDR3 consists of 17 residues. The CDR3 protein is CASSSSPLAGAGETQYF. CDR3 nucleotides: TGTGCCAGCAGCTCCTCGCCTCTAGCGGGGGCGGGAGAGACCCAGTACTTC.

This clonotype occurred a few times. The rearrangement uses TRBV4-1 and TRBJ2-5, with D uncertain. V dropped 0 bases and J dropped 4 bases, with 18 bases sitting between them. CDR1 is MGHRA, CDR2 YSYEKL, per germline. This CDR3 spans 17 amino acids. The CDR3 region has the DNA TGCGCCAGCAGCCAAGATGGTATGGCTAAAGGCTTAGAGACCCAGTACTTC. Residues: CASSQDGMAKGLETQYF.

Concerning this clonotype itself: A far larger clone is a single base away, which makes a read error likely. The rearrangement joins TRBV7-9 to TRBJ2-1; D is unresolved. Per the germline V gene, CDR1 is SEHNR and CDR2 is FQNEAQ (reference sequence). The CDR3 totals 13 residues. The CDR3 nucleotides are TGTGCCAGCAGTCAAAGCTCCTACAATGAGCGGTTCTTC. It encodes CASSQSSYNERFF.

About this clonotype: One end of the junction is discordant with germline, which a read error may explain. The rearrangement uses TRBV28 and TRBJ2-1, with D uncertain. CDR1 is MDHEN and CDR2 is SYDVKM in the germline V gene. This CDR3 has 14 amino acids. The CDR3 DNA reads TGTGCCTGCAGCCCTTTGGGTTCCTACAATGAGCAGTTCTTC. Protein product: CACSPLGSYNEQFF.

CDR3 DNA sequence: TGTGCCACCAGCAGAGGAAGGACAGCTAATGAAAAACTGTTTTTT. Its protein product is CATSRGRTANEKLFF. The chain employs TRBV15 and TRBJ1-4; a possible D gene is TRBD1 (6 bases). The length of the CDR3 is 15 residues. V dropped 1 base and J dropped 3 bases, with 9 bases sitting between them. Per germline, CDR1 LNHNV and CDR2 YYDKDF (reference sequence).

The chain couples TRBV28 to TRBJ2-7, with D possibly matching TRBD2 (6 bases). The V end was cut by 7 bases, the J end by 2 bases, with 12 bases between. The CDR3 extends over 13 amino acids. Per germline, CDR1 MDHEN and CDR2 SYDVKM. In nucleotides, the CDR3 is TGTGCCAGCAATTCCCGGGGGACCTACGAGCAGTACGTC. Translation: CASNSRGTYEQYV.

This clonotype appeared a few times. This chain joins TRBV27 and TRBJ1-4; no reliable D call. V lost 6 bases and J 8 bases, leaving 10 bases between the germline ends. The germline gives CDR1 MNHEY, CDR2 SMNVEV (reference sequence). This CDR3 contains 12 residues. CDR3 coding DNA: TGTGCCAGCAGGGGAGGTCGGGAAAAACTGTTTTTT. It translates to CASRGGREKLFF.

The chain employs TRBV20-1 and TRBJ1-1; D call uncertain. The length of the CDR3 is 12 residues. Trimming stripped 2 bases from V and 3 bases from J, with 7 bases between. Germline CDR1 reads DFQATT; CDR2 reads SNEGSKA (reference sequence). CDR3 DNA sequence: TGCAGTGCTAGAACGGGGTACACTGAAGCTTTCTTT. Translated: CSARTGYTEAFF.